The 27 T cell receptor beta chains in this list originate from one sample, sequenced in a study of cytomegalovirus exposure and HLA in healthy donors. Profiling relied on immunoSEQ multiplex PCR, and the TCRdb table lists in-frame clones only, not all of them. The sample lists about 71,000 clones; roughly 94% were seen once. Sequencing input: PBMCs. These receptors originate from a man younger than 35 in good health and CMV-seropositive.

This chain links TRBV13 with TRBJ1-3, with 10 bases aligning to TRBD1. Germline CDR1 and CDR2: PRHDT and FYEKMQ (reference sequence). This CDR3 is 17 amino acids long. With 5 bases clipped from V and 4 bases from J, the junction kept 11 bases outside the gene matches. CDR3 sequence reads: CASSDRDRGFLGNTIYF. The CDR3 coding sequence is TGTGCCAGCAGCGACCGGGACAGGGGATTCCTCGGAAACACCATATATTTT.

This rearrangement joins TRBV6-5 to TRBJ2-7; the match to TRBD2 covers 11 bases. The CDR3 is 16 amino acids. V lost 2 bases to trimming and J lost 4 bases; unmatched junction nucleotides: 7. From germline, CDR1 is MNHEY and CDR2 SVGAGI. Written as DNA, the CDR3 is TGTGCCAGCAGTTACGGGCAAGGACTAGCGGGTTACGAGCAGTACTTC. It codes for CASSYGQGLAGYEQYF.

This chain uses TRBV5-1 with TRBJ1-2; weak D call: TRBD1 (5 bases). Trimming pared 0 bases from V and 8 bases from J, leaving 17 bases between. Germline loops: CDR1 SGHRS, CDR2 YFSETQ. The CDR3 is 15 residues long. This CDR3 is CASSLDAPGMEGYTF. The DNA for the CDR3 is TGCGCCAGCAGCTTGGACGCCCCAGGGATGGAGGGCTACACCTTC.

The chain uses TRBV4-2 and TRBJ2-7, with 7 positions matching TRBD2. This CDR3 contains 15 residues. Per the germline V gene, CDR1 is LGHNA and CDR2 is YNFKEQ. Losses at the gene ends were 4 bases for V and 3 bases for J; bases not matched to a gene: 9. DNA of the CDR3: TGTGCCAGCAGCCTCGGGGAGGGAGGAGTCTACGAGCAGTACTTC. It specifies CASSLGEGGVYEQYF.

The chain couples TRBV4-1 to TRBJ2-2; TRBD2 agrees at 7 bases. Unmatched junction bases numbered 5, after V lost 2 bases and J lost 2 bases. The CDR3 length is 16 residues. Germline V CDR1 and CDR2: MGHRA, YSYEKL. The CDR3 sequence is CASSQWSGANTGELFF. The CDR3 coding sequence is TGCGCCAGCAGCCAATGGAGCGGGGCCAACACCGGGGAGCTGTTTTTT.

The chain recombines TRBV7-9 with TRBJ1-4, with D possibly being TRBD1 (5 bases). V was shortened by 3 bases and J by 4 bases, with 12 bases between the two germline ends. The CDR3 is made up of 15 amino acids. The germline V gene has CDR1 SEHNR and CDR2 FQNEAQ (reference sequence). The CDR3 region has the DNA TGTGCCAGCAGCTTTTTAGGCAGGGATAATGAAAAACTGTTTTTT. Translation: CASSFLGRDNEKLFF.

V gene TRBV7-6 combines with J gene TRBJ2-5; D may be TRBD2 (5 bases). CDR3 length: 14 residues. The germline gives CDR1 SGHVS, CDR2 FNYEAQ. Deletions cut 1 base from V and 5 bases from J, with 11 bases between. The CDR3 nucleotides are TGTGCCAGCAGCTTAGGGTTCTCGGGGGAGACCCAGTACTTC. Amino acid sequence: CASSLGFSGETQYF.

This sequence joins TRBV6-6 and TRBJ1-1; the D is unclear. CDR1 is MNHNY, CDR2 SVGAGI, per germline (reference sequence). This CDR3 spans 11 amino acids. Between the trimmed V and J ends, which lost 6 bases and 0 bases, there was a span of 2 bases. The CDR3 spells CASSVNTEAFF. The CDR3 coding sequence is TGTGCCAGCAGCGTGAACACTGAAGCTTTCTTT.

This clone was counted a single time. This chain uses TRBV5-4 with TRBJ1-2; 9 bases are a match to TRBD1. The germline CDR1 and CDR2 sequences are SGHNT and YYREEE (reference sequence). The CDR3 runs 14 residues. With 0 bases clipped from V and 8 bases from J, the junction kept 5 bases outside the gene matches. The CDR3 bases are TGTGCCAGCAGCTTGGACAGGGGGCTTTGGGGCTACACCTTC. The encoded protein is CASSLDRGLWGYTF. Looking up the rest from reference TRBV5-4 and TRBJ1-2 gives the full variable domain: ETGVTQSPTHLIKTRGQQVTLRCSSQSGHNTVSWYQQALGQGPQFIFQYYREEENGRGNFPPRFSGLQFPNYSSELNVNALELDDSALYLCASSLDRGLWGYTFGSGTRLTVV.

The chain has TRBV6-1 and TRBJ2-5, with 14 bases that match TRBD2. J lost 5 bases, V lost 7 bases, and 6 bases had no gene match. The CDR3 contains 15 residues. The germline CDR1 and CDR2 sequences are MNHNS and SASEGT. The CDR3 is CASTLGLAGVETQYF. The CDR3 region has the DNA TGTGCCAGCACCCTGGGACTAGCGGGAGTGGAGACCCAGTACTTC.

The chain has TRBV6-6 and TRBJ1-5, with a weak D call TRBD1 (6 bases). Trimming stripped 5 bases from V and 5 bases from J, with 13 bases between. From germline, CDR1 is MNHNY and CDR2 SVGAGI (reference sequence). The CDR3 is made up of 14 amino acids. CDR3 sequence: CASSRDRWDQPQHF. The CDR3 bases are TGTGCCAGCAGTCGCGACAGGTGGGATCAGCCCCAGCATTTT.

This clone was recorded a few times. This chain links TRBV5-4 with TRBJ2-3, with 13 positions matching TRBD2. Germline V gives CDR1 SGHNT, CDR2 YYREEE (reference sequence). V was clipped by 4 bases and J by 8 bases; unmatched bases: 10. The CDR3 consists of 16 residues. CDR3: CASSTRTSGRGGTQYF. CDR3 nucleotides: TGTGCCAGCAGCACGAGGACTAGCGGGAGAGGGGGTACGCAGTATTTT.

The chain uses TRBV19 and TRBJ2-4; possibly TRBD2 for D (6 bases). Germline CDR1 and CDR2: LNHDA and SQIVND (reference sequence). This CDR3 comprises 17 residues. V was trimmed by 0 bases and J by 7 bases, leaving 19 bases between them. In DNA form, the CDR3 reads TGTGCCAGTAGTATAGATTTAGGAGGGGTCCTTTGGAACATTCAGTACTTC. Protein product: CASSIDLGGVLWNIQYF.

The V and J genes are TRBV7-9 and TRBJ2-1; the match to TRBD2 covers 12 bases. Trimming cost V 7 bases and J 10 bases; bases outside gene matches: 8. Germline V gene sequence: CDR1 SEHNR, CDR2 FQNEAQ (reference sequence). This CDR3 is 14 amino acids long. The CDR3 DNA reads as TGTGCCAGCATTAGACTAGCGGGAGTTAGGGAGCAGTTCTTC. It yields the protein CASIRLAGVREQFF.

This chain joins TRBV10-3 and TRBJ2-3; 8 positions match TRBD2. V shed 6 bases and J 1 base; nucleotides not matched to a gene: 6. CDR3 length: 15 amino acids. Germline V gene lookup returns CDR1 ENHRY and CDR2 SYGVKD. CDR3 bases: TGTGCCATCAGAATAGCGGGAACCGGCACAGATACGCAGTATTTT. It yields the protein CAIRIAGTGTDTQYF.

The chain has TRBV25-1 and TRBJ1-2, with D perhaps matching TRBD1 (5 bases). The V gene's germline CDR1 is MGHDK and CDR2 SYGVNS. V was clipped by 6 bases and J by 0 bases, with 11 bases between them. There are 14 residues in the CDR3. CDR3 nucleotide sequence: TGTGCCAGCAGGGGGACGGGAGCTAACTATGGCTACACCTTC. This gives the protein CASRGTGANYGYTF.

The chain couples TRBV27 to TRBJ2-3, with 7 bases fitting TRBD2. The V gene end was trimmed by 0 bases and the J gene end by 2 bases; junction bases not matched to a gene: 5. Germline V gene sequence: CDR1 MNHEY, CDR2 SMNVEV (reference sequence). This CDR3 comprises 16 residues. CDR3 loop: CASSLSGGVFTDTQYF. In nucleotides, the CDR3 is TGTGCCAGCAGTTTATCTGGGGGGGTATTCACAGATACGCAGTATTTT.

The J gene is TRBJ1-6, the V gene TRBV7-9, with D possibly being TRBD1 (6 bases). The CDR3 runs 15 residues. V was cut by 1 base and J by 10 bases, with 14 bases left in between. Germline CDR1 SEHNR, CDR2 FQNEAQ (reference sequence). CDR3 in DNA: TGTGCCAGCAGCTTAGTAAAGGGGGAGAACTCACCCCTCCACTTT. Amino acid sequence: CASSLVKGENSPLHF.

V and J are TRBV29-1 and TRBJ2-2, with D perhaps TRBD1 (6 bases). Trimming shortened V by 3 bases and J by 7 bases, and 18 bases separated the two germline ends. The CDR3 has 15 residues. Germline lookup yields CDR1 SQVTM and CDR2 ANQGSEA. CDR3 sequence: CSVDVGAFGNGELFF. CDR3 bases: TGCAGCGTTGATGTGGGGGCCTTTGGTAACGGGGAGCTGTTTTTT.

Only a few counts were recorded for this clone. Written as DNA, the CDR3 is TGTGCCAGCACTAACAGGGGTTTTCCAGATACGCAGTATTTT. As protein: CASTNRGFPDTQYF. The chain employs TRBV2 and TRBJ2-3; 7 bases line up with TRBD1. The germline gives CDR1 SNHLY, CDR2 FYNNEI. The CDR3 extends over 14 amino acids. V dropped 7 bases and J dropped 4; count of bases not matched to a gene: 8.

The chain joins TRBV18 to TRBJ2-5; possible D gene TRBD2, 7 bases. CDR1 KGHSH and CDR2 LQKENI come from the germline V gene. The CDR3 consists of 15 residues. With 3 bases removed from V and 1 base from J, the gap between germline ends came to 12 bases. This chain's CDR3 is CASSPWGGLQETQYF. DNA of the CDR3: TGTGCCAGCTCACCCTGGGGGGGCCTCCAAGAGACCCAGTACTTC.

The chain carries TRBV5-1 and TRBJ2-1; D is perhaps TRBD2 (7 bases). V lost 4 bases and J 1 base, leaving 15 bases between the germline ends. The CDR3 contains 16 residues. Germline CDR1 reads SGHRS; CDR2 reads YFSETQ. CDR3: CASSVRGGGSYNEQFF. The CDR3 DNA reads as TGCGCCAGCAGCGTAAGGGGGGGAGGGTCCTACAATGAGCAGTTCTTC.

CDR3 sequence: CASSTGQPVTEAFF. The CDR3 nucleotides are TGTGCCAGTAGTACTGGACAGCCGGTCACTGAAGCTTTCTTT. The chain has TRBV19 and TRBJ1-1; possible D gene TRBD1, 6 bases. The ends were cut back, 4 bases at V and 4 bases at J, with 13 bases in the middle. This CDR3 region has 14 residues. Germline CDR1 reads LNHDA; CDR2 reads SQIVND (reference sequence). Variable domain in full (rest from reference TRBV19 and TRBJ1-1): DGGITQSPKYLFRKEGQNVTLSCEQNLNHDAMYWYRQDPGQGLRLIYYSQIVNDFQKGDIAEGYSVSREKKESFPLTVTSAQKNPTAFYLCASSTGQPVTEAFFGQGTRLTVV.

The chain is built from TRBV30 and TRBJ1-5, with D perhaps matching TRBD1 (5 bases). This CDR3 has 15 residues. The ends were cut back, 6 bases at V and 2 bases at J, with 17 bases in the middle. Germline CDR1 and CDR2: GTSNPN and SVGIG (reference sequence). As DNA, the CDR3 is TGTGCCTGTTCTTTGGGTCCGGGGGGCAATCAGCCCCAGCATTTT. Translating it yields CACSLGPGGNQPQHF.

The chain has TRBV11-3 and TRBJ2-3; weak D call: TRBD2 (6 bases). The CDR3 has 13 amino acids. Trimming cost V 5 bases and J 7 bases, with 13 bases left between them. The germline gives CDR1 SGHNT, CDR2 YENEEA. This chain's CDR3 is CASSTFGGYTQYF. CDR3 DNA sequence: TGTGCCAGCAGCACCTTTGGGGGGTATACGCAGTATTTT.

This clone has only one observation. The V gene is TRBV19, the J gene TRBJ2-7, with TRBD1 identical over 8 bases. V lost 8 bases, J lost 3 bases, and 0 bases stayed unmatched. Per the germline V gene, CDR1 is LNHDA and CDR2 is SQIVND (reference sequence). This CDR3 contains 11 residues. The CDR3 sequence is CASGTGYEQYF. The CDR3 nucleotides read TGTGCCAGTGGGACAGGCTACGAGCAGTACTTC.

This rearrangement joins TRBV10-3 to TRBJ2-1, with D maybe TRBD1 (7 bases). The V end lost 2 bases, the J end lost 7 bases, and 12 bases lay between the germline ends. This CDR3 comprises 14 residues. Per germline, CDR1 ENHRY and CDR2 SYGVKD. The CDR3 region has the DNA TGTGCCATCAGTGAGACGGAGGGGGCGAATGAGCAGTTCTTC. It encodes CAISETEGANEQFF.